This T cell receptor (beta chain) derives from a study of response to subunit inactivated influenza vaccine. The study, taken as a whole, reports: Researchers suggested that each seasonal influenza vaccination recruits few new T cells.

Details on this clonotype: As yet, its antigen is unknown.

TCRdb reprocessed the RT-PCR reads with MiXCR, giving one entry per CDR3 protein. This repertoire shows hundreds of thousands of distinct CDR3 sequences, over 10% found once; its top ten account for around 13%. V lost 2 bases, J lost 5 bases, and 16 bases lay in between. The germline CDR1 and CDR2 sequences are LGHNA and YSLEER. The CDR3 spans 15 residues. The sequencing used PBMCs from blood, collected 45 days after vaccination. This receptor was taken from a man aged 50 to 60 who received an inactivated influenza vaccine. This chain uses TRBV4-3 with TRBJ2-7, with D tentatively TRBD2 (5 bases). CDR3 protein: CASSQFPGNRDEQYF. The CDR3 DNA reads as TGCGCCAGCAGCCAATTCCCCGGGAACAGAGACGAGCAGTACTTC.